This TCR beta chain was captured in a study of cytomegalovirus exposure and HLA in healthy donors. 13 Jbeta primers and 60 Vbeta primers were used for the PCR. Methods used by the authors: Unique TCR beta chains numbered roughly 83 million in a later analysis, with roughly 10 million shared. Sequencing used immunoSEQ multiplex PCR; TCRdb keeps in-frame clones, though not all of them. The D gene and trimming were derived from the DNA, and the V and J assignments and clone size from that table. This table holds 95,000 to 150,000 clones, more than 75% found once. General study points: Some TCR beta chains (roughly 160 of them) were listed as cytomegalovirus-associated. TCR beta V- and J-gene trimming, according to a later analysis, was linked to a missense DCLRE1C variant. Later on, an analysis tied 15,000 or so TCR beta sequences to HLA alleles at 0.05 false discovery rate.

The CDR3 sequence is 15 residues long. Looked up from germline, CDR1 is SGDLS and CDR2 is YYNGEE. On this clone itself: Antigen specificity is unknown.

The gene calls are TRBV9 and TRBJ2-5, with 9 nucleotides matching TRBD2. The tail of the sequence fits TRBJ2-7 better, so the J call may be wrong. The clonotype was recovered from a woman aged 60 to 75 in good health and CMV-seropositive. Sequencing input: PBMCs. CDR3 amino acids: CASSVGLAGTYEQYF. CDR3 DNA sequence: TGTGCCAGCAGCGTAGGGCTAGCGGGGACCTACGAGCAGTACTTC.